This is a list of T cell receptor beta chains from one sample in a study of CD8 T cells in Susac syndrome. Via MiXCR, TCRdb re-called the immunoSEQ multiplex PCR reads, giving one row per CDR3 protein. Altogether about 300,000 distinct CDR3 sequences are present, about 92% being singletons, with the ten largest covering over 0.05%. The specimen sequenced was CD4+ T cells from PBMCs. The receptor set was obtained from a human donor with multiple sclerosis. The CDR3 runs from the conserved cysteine through the conserved F or W. The order of the fields is J gene, clone size, D gene, V gene, CDR3 protein, CDR3 DNA. D genes are given only for firm matches. The size field is filled for only some rows; it gives once, few, many or a size class.

TRBJ2-3,NA,NA,TRBV20-1,CSARDQSHRWGTQYF,TGCAGTGCTAGAGATCAATCTCACCGGTGGGGTACGCAGTATTTT
TRBJ1-2,NA,TRBD1,TRBV12-3/TRBV12-4,CASKPTGTGNGYTF,TGTGCCAGCAAACCGACCGGGACAGGGAATGGCTACACCTTC
TRBJ1-6,NA,NA,TRBV3-1,CASSQTARGSPLHF,TGTGCCAGCAGCCAGACGGCCCGCGGATCACCCCTCCACTTT
TRBJ2-3,NA,TRBD1,TRBV6-5,CASRQGTTDTQYF,TGTGCCAGCAGACAGGGGACGACAGATACGCAGTATTTT
TRBJ2-2,NA,NA,TRBV27,CASKWNTGELFF,TGTGCCAGCAAATGGAACACCGGGGAGCTGTTTTTT
TRBJ2-3,NA,TRBD2,TRBV6-1,CASSSLGRGTQDTQYF,TGTGCCAGCAGCTCCCTAGGGAGGGGAACACAAGATACGCAGTATTTT
TRBJ1-1,NA,NA,TRBV29-1,CSLRKGGDTEAFF,TGCAGCCTCCGGAAGGGCGGTGACACTGAAGCTTTCTTT
TRBJ1-3,NA,NA,TRBV5-6,CASSLARYSGNTIYF,TGTGCCAGCAGCTTGGCACGGTACTCTGGAAACACCATATATTTT
TRBJ2-7,NA,NA,TRBV6-2/TRBV6-3,CASSREYEQYF,TGTGCCAGCAGCCGCGAATACGAGCAGTACTTC
TRBJ2-1,NA,NA,TRBV19,CASSIPTQSSYNEQFF,TGTGCCAGTAGTATCCCTACTCAGAGCTCCTACAATGAGCAGTTCTTC
TRBJ2-5,NA,TRBD2,TRBV25-1,CASLPSPSGGGPGLETQYF,TGTGCCAGCCTGCCTTCGCCTAGCGGGGGGGGCCCGGGGCTGGAGACCCAGTACTTC
TRBJ1-1,NA,NA,TRBV11-2,CASSLSAAPMNTEAFF,TGTGCCAGCAGCTTATCGGCAGCCCCAATGAACACTGAAGCTTTCTTT
TRBJ2-3,NA,NA,TRBV29-1,CSVDRRDTDTQYF,TGCAGCGTTGATCGTAGGGATACAGATACGCAGTATTTT
TRBJ2-5,NA,TRBD2,TRBV11-3,CASTFSGGARFQYF,TGTGCCAGCACCTTTAGCGGGGGGGCCAGGTTCCAGTACTTC
TRBJ2-3,NA,TRBD2,TRBV20-1,CSASQTSGGTDTQYF,TGCAGTGCTAGCCAGACTAGCGGCGGCACAGATACGCAGTATTTT
TRBJ2-7,few,TRBD1,TRBV18,CASSPGTAYEQYF,TGTGCCAGCAGCCCCGGGACAGCCTACGAGCAGTACTTC
TRBJ1-3,once,NA,TRBV5-1,CASRGVRSGNTIYF,TGCGCCAGCAGAGGAGTGCGCTCTGGAAACACCATATATTTT
TRBJ2-3,NA,NA,TRBV12-3/TRBV12-4,CASSLPSAEPSTDTQYF,TGTGCCAGCAGTTTACCCTCGGCGGAGCCTAGCACAGATACGCAGTATTTT
TRBJ1-1,NA,NA,TRBV7-2,CASSLQPAMVLNTEAFF,TGTGCCAGCAGCTTACAACCTGCGATGGTGTTGAACACTGAAGCTTTCTTT
TRBJ2-6,NA,NA,TRBV4-2,CASSQDTSGANVLTF,TGTGCCAGCAGCCAAGACACCTCTGGGGCCAACGTCCTGACTTTC
TRBJ1-6,once,TRBD1,TRBV20-1,CSASGQGKNSPLHF,TGCAGTGCTAGTGGACAGGGGAAGAATTCACCCCTCCACTTT
TRBJ1-1,NA,NA,TRBV18,CASSPLKSPVMNTEAFF,TGTGCCAGCTCACCACTAAAGTCGCCGGTTATGAACACTGAAGCTTTCTTT
TRBJ2-6,NA,TRBD2,TRBV7-2,CASSLSGARSGANVLTF,TGTGCCAGCAGCCTTAGCGGGGCCCGCTCTGGGGCCAACGTCCTGACTTTC
TRBJ2-1,NA,NA,TRBV7-8,CASSLVGVSYNEQFF,TGTGCCAGCAGCCTGGTTGGGGTCTCCTACAATGAGCAGTTCTTC
TRBJ1-3,NA,NA,TRBV9,CASSVGGFISGNTIYF,TGTGCCAGCAGCGTAGGAGGGTTTATCTCTGGAAACACCATATATTTT
TRBJ1-1,NA,TRBD1,TRBV20-1,CSARTGTGSTEAFF,TGCAGTGCTAGAACAGGGACAGGGAGCACTGAAGCTTTCTTT
TRBJ2-1,NA,NA,TRBV20-1,CSAKQVRVYNEQFF,TGCAGTGCTAAACAGGTTCGGGTCTACAATGAGCAGTTCTTC
TRBJ2-1,NA,NA,TRBV30,CAWNKGWREQFF,TGTGCCTGGAACAAGGGGTGGCGTGAGCAGTTCTTC
TRBJ2-1,NA,TRBD1,TRBV15,CATSLLSTGGFNEQFF,TGTGCCACCAGCCTTTTATCGACAGGGGGATTCAATGAGCAGTTCTTC
TRBJ1-2,NA,NA,TRBV28,CASNLATGTDYGYTF,TGTGCCAGCAACTTGGCCACCGGGACGGACTATGGCTACACCTTC
TRBJ1-1,NA,NA,TRBV20-1,CSASPFVLPNLNTEAFF,TGCAGTGCTAGCCCATTTGTTCTCCCTAACCTAAACACTGAAGCTTTCTTT
TRBJ2-7,NA,NA,TRBV3-1,CASSQVPHEQYF,TGTGCCAGCAGCCAAGTACCCCACGAGCAGTACTTC
TRBJ2-6,NA,NA,TRBV5-1,CASSLAAPSGANVLTF,TGCGCCAGCAGCTTGGCCGCACCCTCTGGGGCCAACGTCCTGACTTTC
TRBJ2-1,NA,TRBD2,TRBV3-1,CASSQAGLGGNEQFF,TGTGCCAGCAGCCAAGCGGGACTAGGAGGCAATGAGCAGTTCTTC
TRBJ2-3,NA,NA,TRBV12-3/TRBV12-4,CASSLNTQYF,TGTGCCAGCAGTTTAAATACGCAGTATTTT
TRBJ1-1,NA,TRBD1,TRBV18,CASSLNPGGTEAFF,TGTGCCAGCTCACTGAACCCAGGGGGCACTGAAGCTTTCTTT
TRBJ1-5,NA,NA,TRBV4-3,CASSQKGGPNQPQHF,TGCGCCAGCAGCCAAAAGGGCGGCCCCAATCAGCCCCAGCATTTT
TRBJ2-5,NA,NA,TRBV27,CASRPRTGSVGETQYF,TGTGCCAGCAGGCCCCGGACCGGGAGCGTGGGAGAGACCCAGTACTTC
TRBJ2-7,NA,NA,TRBV19,CASRLDQTSYEQYF,TGTGCCAGCCGCCTCGATCAAACTTCCTACGAGCAGTACTTC
TRBJ2-2,NA,NA,TRBV7-9,CASSLYDGELFF,TGTGCCAGCAGCTTATACGACGGGGAGCTGTTTTTT
TRBJ2-2,NA,NA,TRBV25-1,CASTHGTNTGELFF,TGTGCCAGCACCCATGGGACTAACACCGGGGAGCTGTTTTTT
TRBJ2-7,few,TRBD1,TRBV2,CASSARTGAGYEQYF,TGTGCCAGCAGTGCAAGGACAGGGGCTGGCTACGAGCAGTACTTC
TRBJ2-1,NA,NA,TRBV7-8,CASSPKTGSPYNEQFF,TGTGCCAGCAGCCCGAAAACAGGTAGTCCCTACAATGAGCAGTTCTTC
TRBJ1-2,NA,NA,TRBV7-9,CASSLPLQGPNYGYTF,TGTGCCAGCAGCTTACCACTTCAAGGCCCCAACTATGGCTACACCTTC
TRBJ2-4,NA,TRBD2,TRBV6-5,CASSYLTPGLAGFKNIQYF,TGTGCCAGCAGTTACTTAACCCCGGGACTAGCGGGATTCAAAAACATTCAGTACTTC
TRBJ2-1,NA,NA,TRBV29-1,CSAFRGYNEQFF,TGCAGCGCATTCCGAGGCTACAATGAGCAGTTCTTC
TRBJ2-5,once,NA,TRBV12-3/TRBV12-4,CASTSGGPQYF,TGTGCCAGCACTTCGGGGGGCCCCCAGTACTTC
TRBJ2-7,NA,TRBD2,TRBV19,CASSMYGGAGTYEQYF,TGTGCCAGTAGTATGTACGGGGGGGCTGGGACCTACGAGCAGTACTTC
TRBJ2-3,NA,TRBD1,TRBV29-1,CSVRDSRSTDTQYF,TGCAGCGTAAGGGACAGCCGAAGCACAGATACGCAGTATTTT
TRBJ1-4,once,NA,TRBV7-2,CASSSVVGYEKLFF,TGTGCCAGCAGCTCCGTCGTAGGATACGAAAAACTGTTTTTT
TRBJ2-2,NA,NA,TRBV20-1,CSARARIAANTGELFF,TGCAGTGCTAGGGCACGAATAGCGGCGAACACCGGGGAGCTGTTTTTT
TRBJ2-7,NA,NA,TRBV12-3/TRBV12-4,CASTEYSGPYEQYF,TGTGCCAGCACCGAGTACAGCGGGCCGTACGAGCAGTACTTC
TRBJ2-5,few,NA,TRBV7-2,CASSFWETQYF,TGTGCCAGCAGCTTCTGGGAGACCCAGTACTTC